This paragraph covers one T cell receptor (beta chain) sequence. Germline CDR1 and CDR2: KGHDR and SFDVKD. V dropped 5 bases and J dropped 7 bases, with 14 bases sitting between them. This CDR3 contains 14 residues. This record comes from a study of blood T cell repertoires in COVID-19. Only in-frame clones appear in the TCRdb table, and some are missing; sequencing was by immunoSEQ multiplex PCR. The sample holds approximately 160,000 clones; 83% are singletons and the top ten take approximately 4%. V usage is TRBV24-1 and J usage is TRBJ2-1; maybe TRBD1 (6 bases). This clonotype originated in a woman between 45 and 65 years old in a cohort exposed to, infected with or recovered from COVID-19 (not recorded which). The sample was PBMCs or T cells enriched from blood (not recorded which). CDR3 amino acids: CATSGAGGGNEQFF. The CDR3, as DNA: TGTGCCACCAGTGGCGCTGGGGGCGGGAATGAGCAGTTCTTC.